Shown below are 20 T cell receptor beta chains from a single sample sequenced in a study of T cell changes during pregnancy in multiple sclerosis. Sequencing used immunoSEQ multiplex PCR; TCRdb keeps in-frame clones, though not all of them. The repertoire holds over 60,000 clones, with roughly nine tenths as singletons. The source was CD4+ T cells from peripheral blood mononuclear cells, collected in the third trimester of pregnancy. The receptor source for this set is a female donor in good health, enrolled as a control in a pregnancy study.

The chain couples TRBV5-6 to TRBJ2-1, with D uncertain. V lost 4 bases and J 10 bases, leaving 9 bases between the germline ends. The CDR3 totals 11 residues. Germline CDR1 SGHDT, CDR2 YYEEEE. CDR3 residues: CASSETREQFF. The CDR3 DNA is TGTGCCAGCAGCGAAACACGAGAGCAGTTCTTC. The variable domain in full, completed from reference TRBV5-6 and TRBJ2-1, reads DAGVTQSPTHLIKTRGQQVTLRCSPKSGHDTVSWYQQALGQGPQFIFQYYEEEERQRGNFPDRFSGHQFPNYSSELNVNALLLGDSALYLCASSETREQFFGPGTRLTVL.

V is TRBV18 and J is TRBJ1-1; possible D gene TRBD1, 5 bases. Looked up from germline, CDR1 is KGHSH and CDR2 is LQKENI. The CDR3 is made up of 13 amino acids. Deletions cut 4 bases from V and 4 bases from J, with 10 bases between. This CDR3 is CASSQGEATEAFF. The CDR3 coding sequence is TGTGCCAGCTCACAAGGGGAGGCCACTGAAGCTTTCTTT.

Only a few counts were recorded for this clone. J is TRBJ2-4 and V is TRBV11-3; 12 bases are shared with TRBD2. V gave up 1 base and J gave up 8 bases; unmatched junction bases: 0. Per the germline V gene, CDR1 is SGHNT and CDR2 is YENEEA. This CDR3 region has 14 residues. The CDR3 region is CASSLGTSGDIQYF. The DNA for the CDR3 is TGTGCCAGCAGCTTAGGGACTAGCGGGGACATTCAGTACTTC.

The CDR3 region is CSVVLRGGSYEQYF. Here the CDR3 DNA reads TGCAGCGTTGTTTTACGGGGGGGCTCCTACGAGCAGTACTTC. The V and J genes are TRBV29-1 and TRBJ2-7, with TRBD2 matching over 8 bases. CDR3 length: 14 amino acids. V lost 4 bases, J lost 0 bases, and 5 bases stayed unmatched. Germline assignment: CDR1 SQVTM and CDR2 ANQGSEA.

The rearrangement links TRBV19 to TRBJ1-5, with D tentatively TRBD1 (6 bases). Trimming shortened V by 5 bases and J by 7 bases, and 15 bases separated the two germline ends. The CDR3 runs to 14 residues. The V gene's germline CDR1 is LNHDA and CDR2 SQIVND (reference sequence). The CDR3 DNA reads TGTGCCAGTAGTCCTAACAGGGCAGAACAGCCCCAGCATTTT. It codes for CASSPNRAEQPQHF.

This clone has a single count. The V gene is TRBV4-3, the J gene TRBJ1-2; D gene uncertain. From germline, CDR1 is LGHNA and CDR2 YSLEER. The CDR3 is 13 residues long. The V and J ends lost 0 bases and 10 bases respectively, with 12 bases between them. The CDR3 region is CASSQDVGRSYTF. As DNA, the CDR3 is TGCGCCAGCAGCCAAGATGTTGGCAGGTCCTACACCTTC.

The CDR3 DNA is TGTGCCAGCAGTCGAGACACCAATCAGCCCCAGCATTTT. Encoded protein: CASSRDTNQPQHF. The chain carries TRBV2 and TRBJ1-5; D remains unclear. Trimming took 5 bases from V and 3 from J, leaving 8 bases between them. Germline V lookup: CDR1 SNHLY, CDR2 FYNNEI. The CDR3 length is 13 residues.

The chain employs TRBV7-3 and TRBJ1-2; the D is unclear. With 2 bases removed from V and 3 bases from J, the gap between germline ends came to 10 bases. Germline CDR1 SGHTA, CDR2 FQGTGA. This CDR3 has 14 amino acids. CDR3 amino acids: CASSLDGGDYGYTF. CDR3 coding DNA: TGTGCCAGCAGCTTAGATGGCGGGGACTATGGCTACACCTTC. Looking up the rest from reference TRBV7-3 and TRBJ1-2 gives the full variable domain: GAGVSQTPSNKVTEKGKYVELRCDPISGHTALYWYRQSLGQGPEFLIYFQGTGAADDSGLPNDRFFAVRPEGSVSTLKIQRTERGDSAVYLCASSLDGGDYGYTFGSGTRLTVV.

The chain has TRBV30 and TRBJ2-7; 8 nucleotides agree with TRBD2. CDR3 size: 20 residues. J gave up 0 bases and V 0 bases, and 19 bases lay outside the gene matches. The germline CDR1 and CDR2 sequences are GTSNPN and SVGIG (reference sequence). Here the CDR3 DNA reads TGTGCCTGGAGTGTACTCTGGCGGCTAGCGGGCGACTCAAGCTCCTACGAGCAGTACTTC. It is translated as CAWSVLWRLAGDSSSYEQYF.

The V gene is TRBV11-2, the J gene TRBJ1-2; possible D gene TRBD1, 6 bases. Trimming removed 1 base from V and 4 bases from J, with 10 bases in between. Germline CDR1 reads SGHAT; CDR2 reads FQNNGV. This CDR3 has 14 residues. CDR3 region: CASSLGAGVYGYTF. CDR3 sequence (DNA): TGTGCCAGCAGCTTAGGGGCAGGGGTCTATGGCTACACCTTC. The full variable domain, its missing parts supplied by reference TRBV11-2 and TRBJ1-2, is EAGVAQSPRYKIIEKRQSVAFWCNPISGHATLYWYQQILGQGPKLLIQFQNNGVVDDSQLPKDRFSAERLKGVDSTLKIQPAKLEDSAVYLCASSLGAGVYGYTFGSGTRLTVV.

The rearrangement uses TRBV19 and TRBJ1-2, with D hard to call. The V gene lost 2 bases and the J gene lost 3 bases, with 16 bases spanning the gap. The length of the CDR3 is 16 residues. In germline, CDR1 is LNHDA, CDR2 SQIVND (reference sequence). The CDR3 region is CASSISGLKAYYGYTF. Written as DNA, the CDR3 is TGTGCCAGTAGTATATCCGGGTTGAAGGCCTACTATGGCTACACCTTC.

The genes are TRBV7-2 and TRBJ1-2; 8 bases are a match to TRBD1. CDR1 and CDR2 (germline): SGHTA, FQGNSA. The CDR3 covers 14 residues. With V trimmed by 5 bases and J by 3 bases, 5 bases remained unmatched. The chain's CDR3 is CASSVRGLDYGYTF. The CDR3 bases are TGTGCCAGCAGCGTCAGGGGGCTGGACTATGGCTACACCTTC.

The chain links TRBV5-1 to TRBJ1-1, with TRBD1 matching over 8 bases. The CDR3 is made up of 17 amino acids. V was pared by 0 bases and J by 2 bases, with 9 bases of the junction left unmatched. The V gene's germline CDR1 is SGHRS and CDR2 YFSETQ. CDR3 bases: TGCGCCAGCAGCTTGGCCTCGGGGACAGGCATCAACACTGAAGCTTTCTTT. This gives the protein CASSLASGTGINTEAFF.

The CDR3 DNA reads as TGCGCCAGCAGCCAAGATACCGGGGGGGGCTACGAGCAGTACTTC. Amino acid sequence: CASSQDTGGGYEQYF. The J gene is TRBJ2-7, the V gene TRBV4-1; 8 bases line up with TRBD2. The junction had 4 bases not matched to a gene; V was cut back by 0 bases and J by 3 bases. This CDR3 has 15 residues. Germline CDR1 MGHRA, CDR2 YSYEKL.

This clone turned up a few times. The chain recombines TRBV5-6 with TRBJ2-7, with 7 bases identical to TRBD1. The ends lost 4 bases at V and 5 bases at J; junction bases unmatched: 6. Germline loops: CDR1 SGHDT, CDR2 YYEEEE. The CDR3 contains 13 residues. The chain's CDR3 is CASSAYRGDEQYF. CDR3 nucleotides: TGTGCCAGCAGCGCTTACAGGGGAGACGAGCAGTACTTC.

This chain connects TRBV7-3 to TRBJ2-3; D is unclear. Per the germline V gene, CDR1 is SGHTA and CDR2 is FQGTGA. CDR3 size: 14 residues. V lost 1 base, J lost 2 bases, and 7 bases lay in between. In nucleotides, the CDR3 is TGTGCCAGCAGCTTAAGTCTCCCCACAGATACGCAGTATTTT. Protein product: CASSLSLPTDTQYF.

The V and J genes are TRBV5-4 and TRBJ1-1, with TRBD1 matching over 9 bases. The CDR3 loop spans 13 amino acids. Germline loops: CDR1 SGHNT, CDR2 YYREEE (reference sequence). Losses at the gene ends were 5 bases for V and 5 bases for J; bases not matched to a gene: 4. This CDR3 reads CASRGQGDTEAFF. DNA of the CDR3: TGTGCCAGCAGGGGACAGGGCGATACTGAAGCTTTCTTT.

V and J are TRBV27 and TRBJ2-5, with TRBD1 identical over 7 bases. This CDR3 spans 13 amino acids. V lost 9 bases to trimming and J lost 4 bases; unmatched junction nucleotides: 8. The germline V gene has CDR1 MNHEY and CDR2 SMNVEV (reference sequence). CDR3 nucleotides: TGTGCCAGTCGATCGACAGGGCGAGAGACCCAGTACTTC. Its protein product is CASRSTGRETQYF.

The V and J genes are TRBV19 and TRBJ1-5; possibly TRBD1 for D (6 bases). This CDR3 has 13 amino acids. The germline V gene has CDR1 LNHDA and CDR2 SQIVND (reference sequence). Trimming removed 7 bases at V and 1 base at J, with 8 bases between. CDR3 nucleotide sequence: TGTGCCAGTAAAGACAGGAGCAATCAGCCCCAGCATTTT. Translated, it gives CASKDRSNQPQHF.

The chain joins TRBV6-5 to TRBJ1-1; 8 bases are a match to TRBD1. CDR1 is MNHEY and CDR2 is SVGAGI in the germline V gene. The CDR3 totals 13 residues. The J segment lost 6 bases and the V segment lost 2 bases, leaving 2 bases of the junction unmatched. The CDR3 DNA reads TGTGCCAGCAGTTACGACAGGGGCTCTGAAGCTTTCTTT. Protein sequence: CASSYDRGSEAFF.